The 20 T cell receptor beta chains below were found in one sample sequenced in a study of shared clonotypes between healthy human individuals. Generated by immunoSEQ multiplex PCR, the TCRdb table keeps only in-frame clones and is missing some. The data show some 690,000 clones, with about nine tenths seen just once and about 34% held by the top ten. The sample comprised memory CD8+ T cells from PBMCs. Subset described: CD45RO+ cells pooled with CCR7-negative TemRA cells. These receptors originate from a young man in good health. Some clones in this sample may be carry-over from other donors' samples.

The V gene is TRBV7-9, the J gene TRBJ2-1, with D perhaps TRBD2 (5 bases). Trimming removed 5 bases at V and 2 bases at J, with 13 bases between. CDR1 SEHNR and CDR2 FQNEAQ come from the germline V gene (reference sequence). The CDR3 contains 15 residues. The CDR3 region is CASSPPSGPYNEQFF. The CDR3, as DNA: TGTGCCAGCAGCCCTCCAAGCGGACCCTACAATGAGCAGTTCTTC.

This rearrangement joins TRBV7-6 to TRBJ1-1; no clear D gene. This CDR3 spans 13 amino acids. The germline V and J ends were trimmed by 5 bases and 6 bases, with 13 bases remaining between them. Germline values: CDR1 SGHVS, CDR2 FNYEAQ. CDR3 sequence (DNA): TGTGCCAGCAGCGAGCGGACCTCGGCTGAAGCTTTCTTT. It translates to CASSERTSAEAFF.

The V gene is TRBV5-4, the J gene TRBJ1-1, with D uncertain. The CDR3 is 13 amino acids. V lost 3 bases and J lost 4, with 10 bases in between. Germline loops: CDR1 SGHNT, CDR2 YYREEE (reference sequence). CDR3 in DNA: TGTGCCAGCAGCTCCGGTGGAAGCACTGAAGCTTTCTTT. It codes for CASSSGGSTEAFF.

Regarding this clone: Possible read error: a much larger clone is one base away. At the DNA level, this CDR3 is encoded by other sequences in the same sample as well. V is TRBV10-3 and J is TRBJ2-7; no reliable D call. CDR3 length: 12 amino acids. Trimming left V 10 bases short and J 6 bases short, with 16 bases between. Germline assignment: CDR1 ENHRY and CDR2 SYGVKD. CDR3 sequence reads: CATSNEWGEQYF. The CDR3 DNA is TGTGCCACTTCTAACGAGTGGGGCGAGCAGTACTTC.

This chain connects TRBV6-5 to TRBJ1-1; D is undetermined. Trimming stripped 0 bases from V and 3 bases from J, with 8 bases between. The CDR3 has 14 residues. From germline, CDR1 is MNHEY and CDR2 SVGAGI. This chain's CDR3 is CASSYSGRDTEAFF. The CDR3 DNA is TGTGCCAGCAGTTACTCCGGGAGGGACACTGAAGCTTTCTTT.

The chain joins TRBV27 to TRBJ2-7, with D maybe TRBD1 (5 bases). This CDR3 has 15 residues. Germline V gene sequence: CDR1 MNHEY, CDR2 SMNVEV (reference sequence). Trimming removed 2 bases from V and 0 bases from J, with 11 bases in between. The CDR3 sequence is CASSLDSVGSYEQYF. In DNA form, the CDR3 reads TGTGCCAGCAGTTTAGACAGTGTGGGCTCCTACGAGCAGTACTTC.

The chain recombines TRBV9 with TRBJ2-1; 14 nucleotides line up with TRBD2. CDR3 length: 15 residues. From germline, CDR1 is SGDLS and CDR2 YYNGEE. V shed 3 bases and J 9 bases; nucleotides not matched to a gene: 5. The CDR3 loop reads CASSERLAGGGEQFF. The CDR3 nucleotides are TGTGCCAGCAGCGAGCGACTAGCGGGAGGGGGTGAGCAGTTCTTC. The variable domain in full, completed from reference TRBV9 and TRBJ2-1, reads DSGVTQTPKHLITATGQRVTLRCSPRSGDLSVYWYQQSLDQGLQFLIQYYNGEERAKGNILERFSAQQFPDLHSELNLSSLELGDSALYFCASSERLAGGGEQFFGPGTRLTVL.

The chain employs TRBV4-3 and TRBJ1-2; D is uncertain. This CDR3 comprises 15 residues. CDR1 and CDR2 (germline): LGHNA, YSLEER. V lost 1 base, J lost 8 bases, and 17 bases lay in between. CDR3 DNA sequence: TGCGCCAGCAGCCAAGTCCTAGGCAGTCGTCTGGGCTACACCTTC. Translated, it gives CASSQVLGSRLGYTF.

The V call is TRBV5-1, the J call TRBJ1-1; a weak D match, TRBD1 (6 bases). Trimming left V 3 bases short and J 5 bases short, with 14 bases between. From germline, CDR1 is SGHRS and CDR2 YFSETQ. The CDR3 extends over 14 amino acids. CDR3 sequence reads: CASSWDISLTEAFF. Written as DNA, the CDR3 is TGCGCCAGCAGCTGGGACATTTCTCTGACTGAAGCTTTCTTT.

This clone was seen just once. This chain connects TRBV10-1 to TRBJ2-5, with D uncertain. The CDR3 has 13 residues. Germline values: CDR1 WNHNN, CDR2 SYGVQD (reference sequence). V gave up 2 bases and J gave up 1 base, with 5 bases separating them. In nucleotides, the CDR3 is TGCGCCAGCAGTGAGGGGTCCCAAGAGACCCAGTACTTC. It translates to CASSEGSQETQYF.

The rearrangement joins TRBV6-5 to TRBJ2-2; 8 bases fit TRBD2. This CDR3 is built from 16 residues. Germline CDR1 MNHEY, CDR2 SVGAGI. The V and J ends lost 0 bases and 5 bases, in that order; junction bases with no gene match: 5. CDR3 residues: CASSYSAGGGTGELFF. CDR3 sequence (DNA): TGTGCCAGCAGTTACTCTGCGGGAGGCGGGACCGGGGAGCTGTTTTTT.

J is TRBJ1-2 and V is TRBV27, with 9 positions matching TRBD1. From germline, CDR1 is MNHEY and CDR2 SMNVEV (reference sequence). The CDR3 extends over 14 amino acids. J gave up 6 bases and V 2 bases, and 4 bases lay outside the gene matches. The CDR3: CASSLLGQGHGYTF. The CDR3 DNA reads as TGTGCCAGCAGTTTACTCGGACAGGGGCATGGCTACACCTTC.

This clone appeared a few times. This chain uses TRBV2 with TRBJ2-2, with 7 bases identical to TRBD2. V shed 10 bases and J 4 bases; nucleotides not matched to a gene: 6. CDR1 is SNHLY, CDR2 FYNNEI, per germline. This CDR3 region has 13 residues. CDR3 region: CAIVGGPTGELFF. The CDR3 DNA is TGTGCCATAGTGGGAGGGCCCACCGGGGAGCTGTTTTTT.

The rearrangement uses TRBV7-9 and TRBJ2-1; 7 nucleotides line up with TRBD1. Germline loops: CDR1 SEHNR, CDR2 FQNEAQ (reference sequence). V was pared by 5 bases and J by 6 bases, with 10 bases of the junction left unmatched. The CDR3 covers 15 residues. The CDR3 is CASSKTGSRLNEQFF. Here the CDR3 DNA reads TGTGCCAGCAGCAAGACAGGGTCAAGACTCAATGAGCAGTTCTTC.

The gene calls are TRBV7-3 and TRBJ2-1; D is uncertain. Trimming pared 4 bases from V and 0 bases from J, leaving 7 bases between. CDR1 is SGHTA, CDR2 FQGTGA, per germline. The CDR3 runs 14 residues. In nucleotides, the CDR3 is TGTGCCAGCAGCTCCGCTAGCTCCTACAATGAGCAGTTCTTC. It codes for CASSSASSYNEQFF.

The chain links TRBV5-1 to TRBJ2-7; D tentatively reads TRBD1 or TRBD2 (5 bases each). The length of the CDR3 is 16 residues. CDR1 and CDR2 (germline): SGHRS, YFSETQ. Trimming removed 4 bases from V and 2 bases from J, with 19 bases in between. CDR3 bases: TGCGCCAGCAGCGCATCCCCCGGGACGAGGCCCTACGAGCAGTACTTC. Protein: CASSASPGTRPYEQYF.

The chain uses TRBV6-7 and TRBJ2-7; D unclear. TRBV6-7 is flagged as an ORF with uncertain function. V lost 2 bases, J lost 1 base, and 9 bases lay in between. The CDR3 spans 14 residues. The CDR3 sequence is CASSYPSCSYEQYF. CDR3 coding DNA: TGTGCCAGCAGTTACCCCTCGTGTTCCTACGAGCAGTACTTC.

V usage is TRBV19 and J usage is TRBJ2-7; TRBD2 is a possible D gene (5 bases). Trimming shortened V by 1 base and J by 1 base, and 8 bases separated the two germline ends. Germline V gene data show CDR1 as LNHDA and CDR2 as SQIVND (reference sequence). The CDR3 extends over 14 amino acids. The CDR3 sequence: CASSIAAESYEQYF. CDR3 coding DNA: TGTGCCAGTAGTATAGCAGCGGAATCCTACGAGCAGTACTTC.

This clone was detected once. The chain couples TRBV19 to TRBJ1-5; no reliable D call. CDR3 length equals 15 residues. Germline loops: CDR1 LNHDA, CDR2 SQIVND (reference sequence). V gave up 6 bases and J gave up 5 bases, with 17 bases separating them. CDR3 loop: CASRPVPGEYQPQHF. CDR3 DNA sequence: TGTGCCAGTAGACCGGTCCCTGGGGAATATCAGCCCCAGCATTTT.

The V gene is TRBV6-6, the J gene TRBJ2-3; the match to TRBD2 covers 7 bases. V dropped 6 bases and J dropped 4; count of bases not matched to a gene: 7. This CDR3 is built from 14 residues. Per the germline V gene, CDR1 is MNHNY and CDR2 is SVGAGI (reference sequence). The CDR3 DNA is TGTGCCAGCAGCAACAGACTAGCCGCAGATACGCAGTATTTT. It yields the protein CASSNRLAADTQYF.